Sequencing of this TCR beta chain was carried out in a study of blood T cell repertoires in COVID-19. On the study more broadly: Samples of COVID-19 (acute and convalescent) were obtained from the United States, Italy and Spain. Sources were T cells, B-cell-depleted T cells, or PBMCs; the material itself was cDNA or gDNA.

Generated by immunoSEQ multiplex PCR, the TCRdb table keeps only in-frame clones and is missing some. Here the sample spans 250,000 or so clones, 90% to 95% being singletons. Per the germline V gene, CDR1 is SGHTA and CDR2 is FQGTGA. The V and J ends lost 5 bases and 9 bases respectively, with 14 bases between them. This CDR3 spans 13 amino acids. This clone was seen a few times. This sequence was found in a human donor in a cohort exposed to, infected with or recovered from COVID-19 (not recorded which). The donor label of this sample is uncertain. The J gene is TRBJ2-1, the V gene TRBV7-3, with D perhaps matching TRBD1 (5 bases). Input material: PBMCs or T cells enriched from blood (not recorded which). The CDR3 reads CASSATEVSEQFF. CDR3 nucleotide sequence: TGTGCCAGCAGCGCGACAGAAGTGAGTGAGCAGTTCTTC. Using reference TRBV7-3 and TRBJ2-1 for the parts outside the CDR3, the full variable domain is GAGVSQTPSNKVTEKGKYVELRCDPISGHTALYWYRQSLGQGPEFLIYFQGTGAADDSGLPNDRFFAVRPEGSVSTLKIQRTERGDSAVYLCASSATEVSEQFFGPGTRLTVL.